This TCR beta chain was sequenced for a study of response to subunit inactivated influenza vaccine. A single record per CDR3 protein comes from TCRdb applying MiXCR to the RT-PCR reads. Seen here are about 570,000 distinct CDR3 sequences, 11% observed once, and the top ten hold approximately 10%. In germline, CDR1 is SGHKS, CDR2 YYEKEE (reference sequence). CDR3 length: 17 residues. V gave up 4 bases and J gave up 1 base; unmatched junction bases: 11. The sample was also linked to a second study, of T cells expressing NK-cell markers. From that second work: UMIs accompanied the 5'RACE template switching by which TCR beta cDNA was made. Sorted CD3+CD56+NKG2C+, CD3+CD56+NKG2C- and CD3+CD56-NKG2C+ T cells provided the TCR beta repertoires. The study sequenced eight donors, seven HCMV-seropositive and one seronegative.

This chain links TRBV5-5 with TRBJ2-7; 10 bases match TRBD2. This TCR was recovered from a man aged 45-65 years who received an inactivated influenza vaccine. The material sequenced was PBMCs from blood, taken on the day of vaccination. CDR3 nucleotides: TGTGCCAGCAGCCTTACCGACTTAGCGGGAGGTTCCTACGAGCAGTACTTC. Its protein is CASSLTDLAGGSYEQYF.